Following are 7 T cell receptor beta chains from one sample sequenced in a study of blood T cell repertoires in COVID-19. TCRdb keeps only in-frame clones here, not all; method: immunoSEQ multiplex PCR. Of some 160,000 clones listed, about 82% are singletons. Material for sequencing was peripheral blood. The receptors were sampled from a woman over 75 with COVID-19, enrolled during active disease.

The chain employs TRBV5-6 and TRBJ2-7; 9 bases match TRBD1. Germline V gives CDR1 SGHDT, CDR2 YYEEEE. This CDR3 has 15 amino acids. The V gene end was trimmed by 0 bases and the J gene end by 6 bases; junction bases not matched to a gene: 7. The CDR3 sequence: CASSLGGTGNGEQYF. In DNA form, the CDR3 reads TGTGCCAGCAGCTTGGGAGGGACAGGGAACGGCGAGCAGTACTTC.

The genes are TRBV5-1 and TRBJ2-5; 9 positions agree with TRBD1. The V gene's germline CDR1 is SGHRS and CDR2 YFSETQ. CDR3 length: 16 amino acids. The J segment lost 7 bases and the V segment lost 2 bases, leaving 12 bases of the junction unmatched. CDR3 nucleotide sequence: TGCGCCAGCAGCTTTGGCCGGACAGGGGAGGATGCGACCCAGTACTTC. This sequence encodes CASSFGRTGEDATQYF.

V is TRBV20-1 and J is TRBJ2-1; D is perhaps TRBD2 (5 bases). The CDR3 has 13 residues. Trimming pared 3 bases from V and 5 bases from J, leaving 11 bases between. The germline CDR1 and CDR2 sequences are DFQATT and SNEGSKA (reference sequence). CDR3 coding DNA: TGCAGTGCTAGTAGTAGCGTTGACAATGAGCAGTTCTTC. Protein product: CSASSSVDNEQFF.

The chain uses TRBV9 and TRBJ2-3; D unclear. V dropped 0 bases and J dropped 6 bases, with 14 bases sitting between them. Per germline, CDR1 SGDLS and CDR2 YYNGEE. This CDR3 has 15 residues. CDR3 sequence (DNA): TGTGCCAGCAGCGTAGAGTGGCAGCCCAGGGATACGCAGTATTTT. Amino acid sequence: CASSVEWQPRDTQYF.

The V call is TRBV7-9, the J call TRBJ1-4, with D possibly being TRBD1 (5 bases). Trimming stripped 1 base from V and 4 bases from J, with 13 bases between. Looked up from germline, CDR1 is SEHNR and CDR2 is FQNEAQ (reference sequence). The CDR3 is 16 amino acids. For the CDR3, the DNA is TGTGCCAGCAGCTTAGGTGCGGGGGGATTTAATGAAAAACTGTTTTTT. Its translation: CASSLGAGGFNEKLFF.

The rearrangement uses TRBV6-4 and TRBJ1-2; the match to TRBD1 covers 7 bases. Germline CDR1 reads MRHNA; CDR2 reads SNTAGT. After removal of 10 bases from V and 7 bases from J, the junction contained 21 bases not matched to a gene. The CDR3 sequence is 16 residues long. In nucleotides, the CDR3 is TGTGCCATTCACCCACCGGGACAGTTCTCAGGGGGTGGCTACACCTTC. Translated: CAIHPPGQFSGGGYTF.

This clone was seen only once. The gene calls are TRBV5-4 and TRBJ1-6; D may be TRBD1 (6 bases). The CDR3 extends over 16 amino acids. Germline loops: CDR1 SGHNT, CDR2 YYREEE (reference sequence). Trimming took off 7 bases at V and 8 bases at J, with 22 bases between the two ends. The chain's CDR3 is CASSAGAATNDSPLHF. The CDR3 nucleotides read TGTGCCAGCTCGGCAGGGGCTGCCACTAACGATTCACCCCTCCACTTT.